This is a list of T cell receptor beta chains from one sample in a study of T cells in lung cancer brain metastases. The assay was immunoSEQ multiplex PCR, and TCRdb's table has in-frame clones only and misses some. The sample contains several thousand clones, 70% to 90% of which appear only once. Sequencing was performed on tumor tissue from the primary lung tumor. The receptors shown here come from a man aged 45-65 years with non-small cell lung cancer. CDR3s include the opening cysteine and the closing phenylalanine or tryptophan. The D gene is left open where the match is weak. The listing skips clone size in some rows; elsewhere it reads once, few, many or a size class.

J,size,D,V,length,DNA,CDR3
TRBJ2-2,-,TRBD1,TRBV10-3,16,TGTGCCATCAGTGAGGTGACAGGGACGAACACCGGGGAGCTGTTTTTT,CAISEVTGTNTGELFF
TRBJ2-7,-,-,TRBV7-9,14,TGTGCCAGCAGCTTTGCCCAGACAGCCTACGAGCAGTACTTC,CASSFAQTAYEQYF
TRBJ2-7,-,-,TRBV2,11,TGTGCCAGCAGTGTGGCTTACGAGCAGTACTTC,CASSVAYEQYF
TRBJ1-5,-,-,TRBV6-1,15,TGTGCCAGCAGTGGCGACACCGGGTCAAATCAGCCCCAGCATTTT,CASSGDTGSNQPQHF
TRBJ2-3,-,-,TRBV30,14,TGTGCCTGGAGTAAAATCTCGGGCCGGGATACGCAGTATTTT,CAWSKISGRDTQYF
TRBJ2-3,-,-,TRBV5-1,17,TGCGCCAGCAGCAATGGACGCGTTCTCCCTAGCACAGATACGCAGTATTTT,CASSNGRVLPSTDTQYF
TRBJ2-7,once,TRBD2,TRBV5-1,17,TGCGCCAGCAGCCCAGTACTAGCGGGAACAGTTCCCAACGAGCAGTACTTC,CASSPVLAGTVPNEQYF
TRBJ2-2,-,-,TRBV5-1,15,TGCGCCAGCAGCCTCGGGGCAGCGAACACCGGGGAGCTGTTTTTT,CASSLGAANTGELFF
TRBJ1-2,few,-,TRBV2,14,TGTGCCAGCAGAGTCGGACTTTTTAGCTATGGCTACACCTTC,CASRVGLFSYGYTF
TRBJ2-2,-,-,TRBV27,16,TGTGCCAGCAGTTTGGAGGGTAGATCCGGCCAGTGGGAGCTGTTTTTT,CASSLEGRSGQWELFF
TRBJ1-6,-,TRBD1,TRBV6-1,15,TGTGCCAGCAGCCCCCCGGGACAGGGAAACTCACCCCTCCACTTT,CASSPPGQGNSPLHF
TRBJ1-5,-,-,TRBV5-1,15,TGTGCCAGCAGCTTGGCAGGCAGGGAAGATCAGCCCCAGCATTTT,CASSLAGREDQPQHF
TRBJ2-7,once,-,TRBV9,15,TGTGCCAGCAGCGTTTTAGGGGACCAGTCGTACGAGCAGTACTTC,CASSVLGDQSYEQYF
TRBJ2-7,-,TRBD1,TRBV28,15,TGTGCCAGCAGTTTGAGGACAGGTTGGACTTACGAGCAGTACTTC,CASSLRTGWTYEQYF
TRBJ2-3,-,-,TRBV29-1,12,TGCAGCGTTGACGAGGGCACAGATACGCAGTATTTT,CSVDEGTDTQYF
TRBJ2-7,-,-,TRBV4-1,13,TGCGCCAGCAGCCAAGAGATGCCCTACGAGCAGTACTTC,CASSQEMPYEQYF
TRBJ1-1,-,-,TRBV5-1,14,TGCGCCAGCAGCCCCGGGCAAAGGGGCACTGAAGCTTTCTTT,CASSPGQRGTEAFF
TRBJ1-2,-,TRBD1,TRBV18,14,TGTGCCAGCTCACCGGGACAGCAAAACTATGGCTACACCTTC,CASSPGQQNYGYTF
TRBJ2-7,-,-,TRBV5-6,14,TGTGCCAGCAGCTTCCCCGGACTGGGTTACGAGCAGTACTTC,CASSFPGLGYEQYF
TRBJ2-7,-,-,TRBV5-1,13,TGCGCCAGCAGCGCAATGGACGGCTACGAGCAGTACTTC,CASSAMDGYEQYF
TRBJ2-7,-,-,TRBV13,17,TGTGCCAGCAGCTTAGGTGCCGGGACAAGGATGGGCTACGAGCAGTACTTC,CASSLGAGTRMGYEQYF
TRBJ2-5,-,TRBD2,TRBV5-1,14,TGCGCCAGCAGACCCACTAGCGGGGTAGAGACCCAGTACTTC,CASRPTSGVETQYF
TRBJ1-4,-,-,TRBV5-6,15,TGTGCCAGCAGGGAACGGGACGAAAGTGATGAAAAACTGTTTTTT,CASRERDESDEKLFF
TRBJ1-3,-,-,TRBV5-4,14,TGTGCCAGCAGCTTTCAGGCGAGTGGAAACACCATATATTTT,CASSFQASGNTIYF
TRBJ1-5,-,-,TRBV18,12,TGTGCCAGCTCTTCCGCTTCTGCACCCCAGCATTTT,CASSSASAPQHF